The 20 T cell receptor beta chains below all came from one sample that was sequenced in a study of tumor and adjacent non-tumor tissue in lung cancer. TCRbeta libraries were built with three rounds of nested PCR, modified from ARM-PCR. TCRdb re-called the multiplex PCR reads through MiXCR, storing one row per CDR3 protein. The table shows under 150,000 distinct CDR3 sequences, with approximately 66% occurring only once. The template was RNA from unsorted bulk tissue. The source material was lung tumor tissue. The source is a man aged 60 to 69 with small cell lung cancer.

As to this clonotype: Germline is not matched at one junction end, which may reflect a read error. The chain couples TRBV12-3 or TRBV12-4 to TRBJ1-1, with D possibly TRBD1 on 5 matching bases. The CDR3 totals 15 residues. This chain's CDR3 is CASSLNGGLGTEAFF. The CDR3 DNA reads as TGTGCCAGCAGTTTAAACGGGGGTCTAGGAACTGAAGCCTTCTTT.

This CDR3 reads CASSFLGLSSYNEQFF. The CDR3 DNA sequence: TGTGCCAGCAGCTTTCTAGGGCTGAGCTCCTACAATGAGCAGTTCTTC. This sequence joins TRBV28 and TRBJ2-1; D not resolved. Germline V CDR1 and CDR2: MDHEN, SYDVKM. V was shortened by 6 bases and J by 0 bases, with 15 bases between the two germline ends. The CDR3 runs 16 residues.

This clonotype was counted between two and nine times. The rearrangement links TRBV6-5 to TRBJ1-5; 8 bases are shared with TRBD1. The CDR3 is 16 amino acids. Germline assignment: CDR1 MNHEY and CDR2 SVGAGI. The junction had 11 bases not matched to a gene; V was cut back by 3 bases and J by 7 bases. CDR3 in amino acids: CASSYYGPGTGQPQHF. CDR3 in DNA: TGTGCCAGCAGTTATTACGGACCGGGGACAGGACAGCCCCAGCATTTT.

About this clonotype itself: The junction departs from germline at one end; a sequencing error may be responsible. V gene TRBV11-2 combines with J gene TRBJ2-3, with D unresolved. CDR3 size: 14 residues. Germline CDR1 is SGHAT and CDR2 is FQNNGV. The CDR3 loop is CASSLGPGGDTHYF. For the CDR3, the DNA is TGTGCCAGCAGTTTAGGTCCGGGCGGAGATACGCACTATTTT.

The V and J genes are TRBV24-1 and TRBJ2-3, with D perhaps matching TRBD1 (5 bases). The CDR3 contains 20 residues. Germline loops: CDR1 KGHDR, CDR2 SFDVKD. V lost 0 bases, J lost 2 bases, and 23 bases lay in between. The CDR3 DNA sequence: TGTGCCACCAGTGATTTGGTTGGGGCTCCTCAGCGATTACCCACAGATACGCAGTATTTT. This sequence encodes CATSDLVGAPQRLPTDTQYF.

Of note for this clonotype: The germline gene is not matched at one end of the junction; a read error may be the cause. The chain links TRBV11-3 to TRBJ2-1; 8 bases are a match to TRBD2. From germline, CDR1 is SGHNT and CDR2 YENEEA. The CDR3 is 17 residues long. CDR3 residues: CASSSGLEGGPHNEQFF. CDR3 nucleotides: TGTGCCAGCAGCTCGGGACTAGAGGGAGGGCCCCACAATGAGCAGTTTTTC. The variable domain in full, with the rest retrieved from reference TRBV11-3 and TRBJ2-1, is EAGVVQSPRYKIIEKKQPVAFWCNPISGHNTLYWYLQNLGQGPELLIRYENEEAVDDSQLPKDRFSAERLKGVDSTLKIQPAELGDSAVYLCASSSGLEGGPHNEQFFGPGTRLTVL.

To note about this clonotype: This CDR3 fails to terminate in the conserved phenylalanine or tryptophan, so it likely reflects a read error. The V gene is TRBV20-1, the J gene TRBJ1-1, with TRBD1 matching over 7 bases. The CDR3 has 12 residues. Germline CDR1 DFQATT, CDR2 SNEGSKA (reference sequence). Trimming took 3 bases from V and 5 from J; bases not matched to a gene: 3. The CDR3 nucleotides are TGCAGTGCTAGGGGACAGAATACTGAAGCTTTCTCT. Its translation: CSARGQNTEAFS.

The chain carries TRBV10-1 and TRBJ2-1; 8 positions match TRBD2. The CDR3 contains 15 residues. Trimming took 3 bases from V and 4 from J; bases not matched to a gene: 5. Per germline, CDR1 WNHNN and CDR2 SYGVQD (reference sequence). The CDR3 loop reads CASSDRAGAYNEQFF. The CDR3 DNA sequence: TGCGCCAGCAGTGATCGAGCGGGAGCTTACAATGAGCAGTTCTTC.

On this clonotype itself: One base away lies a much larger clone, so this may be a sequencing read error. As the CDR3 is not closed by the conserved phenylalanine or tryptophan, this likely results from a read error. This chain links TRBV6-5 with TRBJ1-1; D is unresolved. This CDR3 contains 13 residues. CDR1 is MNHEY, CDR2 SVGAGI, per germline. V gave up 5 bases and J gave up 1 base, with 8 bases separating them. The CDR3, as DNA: TGTGCCAGCAGTCCTTCAGGGAACACTGAAGCTTTCTCT. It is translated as CASSPSGNTEAFS.

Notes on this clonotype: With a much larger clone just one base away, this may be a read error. The CDR3 is CASSLDPGETQHF. CDR3 DNA sequence: TGTGCCAGCAGCTTAGATCCTGGAGAGACCCAGCACTTC. The chain links TRBV11-2 to TRBJ2-5; D not resolved. The CDR3 is 13 amino acids. CDR1 SGHAT and CDR2 FQNNGV come from the germline V gene. Filled out from reference TRBV11-2 and TRBJ2-5, the complete variable domain reads EAGVAQSPRYKIIEKRQSVAFWCNPISGHATLYWYQQILGQGPKLLIQFQNNGVVDDSQLPKDRFSAERLKGVDSTLKIQPAKLEDSAVYLCASSLDPGETQHFGPGTRLLVL.

Written as DNA, the CDR3 is TGTGCCAGCATCTTACATCCGGGTTCCTACGAGCAGTATGTC. Protein product: CASILHPGSYEQYV. The chain has TRBV7-8 and TRBJ2-7; unclear D gene. Germline V gene lookup returns CDR1 SGHVS and CDR2 FQNEAQ. There are 14 residues in the CDR3.

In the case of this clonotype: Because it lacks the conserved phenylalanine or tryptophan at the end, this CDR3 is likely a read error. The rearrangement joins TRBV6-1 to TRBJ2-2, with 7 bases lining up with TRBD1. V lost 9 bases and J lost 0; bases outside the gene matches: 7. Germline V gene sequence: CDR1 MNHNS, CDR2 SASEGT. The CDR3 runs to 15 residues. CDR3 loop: CASTLDRSNTGELFS. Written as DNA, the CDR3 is TGTGCCAGTACTTTGGACAGGTCGAACACCGGGGAGCTGTTTTCT.

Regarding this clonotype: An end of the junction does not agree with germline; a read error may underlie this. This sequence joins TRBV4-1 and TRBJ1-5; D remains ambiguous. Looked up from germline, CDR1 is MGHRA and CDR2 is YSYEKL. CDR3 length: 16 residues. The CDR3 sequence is CARSQDLSAVYQPQHF. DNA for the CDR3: TGCGCCAGAAGCCAAGATCTGAGCGCGGTTTATCAGCCCCAGCATTTT.

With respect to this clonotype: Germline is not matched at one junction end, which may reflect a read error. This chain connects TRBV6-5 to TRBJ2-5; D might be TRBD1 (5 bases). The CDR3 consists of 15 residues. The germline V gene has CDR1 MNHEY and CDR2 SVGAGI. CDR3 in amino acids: CASSYEIQGLESQYF. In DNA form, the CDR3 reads TGTGCCAGCAGTTACGAGATCCAGGGTTTGGAGAGCCAGTACTTC.

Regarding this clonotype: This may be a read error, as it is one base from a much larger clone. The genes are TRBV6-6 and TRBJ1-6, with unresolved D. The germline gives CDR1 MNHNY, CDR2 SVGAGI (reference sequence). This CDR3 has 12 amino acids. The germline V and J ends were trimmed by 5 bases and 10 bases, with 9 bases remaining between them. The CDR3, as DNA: TGTGCCAGCAGTAGACTGAAATCACCCCTCCACTTT. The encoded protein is CASSRLKSPLHF.

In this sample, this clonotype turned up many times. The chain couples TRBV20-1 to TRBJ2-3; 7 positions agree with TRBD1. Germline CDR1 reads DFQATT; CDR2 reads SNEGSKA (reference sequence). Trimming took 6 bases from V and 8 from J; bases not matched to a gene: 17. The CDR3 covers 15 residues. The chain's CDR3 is CSAGDRESGRGTQYF. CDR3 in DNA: TGCAGTGCGGGGGACAGAGAGTCGGGTAGGGGTACGCAGTATTTT.

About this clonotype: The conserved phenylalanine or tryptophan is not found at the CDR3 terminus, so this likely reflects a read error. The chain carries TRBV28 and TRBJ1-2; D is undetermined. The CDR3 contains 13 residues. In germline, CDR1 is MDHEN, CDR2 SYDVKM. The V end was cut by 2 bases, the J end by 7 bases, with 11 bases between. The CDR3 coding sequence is TGTGCCAGCAGTTTAGTTCAGGACGGTGGCTACACCTTA. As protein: CASSLVQDGGYTL.

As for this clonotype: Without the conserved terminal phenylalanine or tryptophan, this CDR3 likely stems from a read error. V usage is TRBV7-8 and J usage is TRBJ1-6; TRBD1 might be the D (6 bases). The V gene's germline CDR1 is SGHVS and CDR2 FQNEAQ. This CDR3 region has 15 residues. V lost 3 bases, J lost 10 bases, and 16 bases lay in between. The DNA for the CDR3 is TGTGCCAGCAGCTTCCTAGGGGGAAGCCGATCACCCCTCCACTCT. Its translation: CASSFLGGSRSPLHS.

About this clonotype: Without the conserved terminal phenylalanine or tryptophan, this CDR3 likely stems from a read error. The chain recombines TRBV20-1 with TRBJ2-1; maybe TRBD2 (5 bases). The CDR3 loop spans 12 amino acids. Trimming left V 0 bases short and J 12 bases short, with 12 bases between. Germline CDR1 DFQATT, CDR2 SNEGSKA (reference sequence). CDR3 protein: CSARDRLTAQFL. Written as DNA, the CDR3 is TGCAGTGCTAGAGATAGACTAACCGCGCAGTTCCTC.

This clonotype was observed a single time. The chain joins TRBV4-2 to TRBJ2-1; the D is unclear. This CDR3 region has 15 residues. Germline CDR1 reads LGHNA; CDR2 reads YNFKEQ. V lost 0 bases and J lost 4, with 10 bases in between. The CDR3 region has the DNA TGTGCCAGCAGCCAAGATTTGGCTGGGTACAATGAGCAGTTCTTC. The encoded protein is CASSQDLAGYNEQFF.